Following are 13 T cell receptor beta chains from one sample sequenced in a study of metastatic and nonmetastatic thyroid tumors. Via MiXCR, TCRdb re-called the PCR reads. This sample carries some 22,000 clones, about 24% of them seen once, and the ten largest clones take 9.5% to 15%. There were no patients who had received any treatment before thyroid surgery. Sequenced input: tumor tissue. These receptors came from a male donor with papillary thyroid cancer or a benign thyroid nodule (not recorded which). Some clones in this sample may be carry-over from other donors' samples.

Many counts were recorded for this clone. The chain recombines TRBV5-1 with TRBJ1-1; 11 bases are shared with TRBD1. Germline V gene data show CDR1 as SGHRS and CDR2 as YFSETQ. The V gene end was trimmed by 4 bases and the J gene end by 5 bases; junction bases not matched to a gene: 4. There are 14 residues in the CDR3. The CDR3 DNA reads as TGCGCCAGCAGCACGGGACAGGGGGGGACTGAAGCTTTCTTT. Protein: CASSTGQGGTEAFF.

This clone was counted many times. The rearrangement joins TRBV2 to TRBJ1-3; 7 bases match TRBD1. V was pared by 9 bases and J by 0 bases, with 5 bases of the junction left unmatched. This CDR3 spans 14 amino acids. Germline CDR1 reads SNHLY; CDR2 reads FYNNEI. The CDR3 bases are TGTGCCAGAAATACAGGGGACTCTGGAAACACCATATATTTT. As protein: CARNTGDSGNTIYF.

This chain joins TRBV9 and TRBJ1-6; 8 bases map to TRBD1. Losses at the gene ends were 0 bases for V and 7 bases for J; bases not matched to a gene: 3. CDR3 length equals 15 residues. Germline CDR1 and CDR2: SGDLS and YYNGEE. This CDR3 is CASSVGTGRNSPLHF. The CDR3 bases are TGTGCCAGCAGCGTAGGGACAGGGAGGAATTCACCCCTCCACTTT.

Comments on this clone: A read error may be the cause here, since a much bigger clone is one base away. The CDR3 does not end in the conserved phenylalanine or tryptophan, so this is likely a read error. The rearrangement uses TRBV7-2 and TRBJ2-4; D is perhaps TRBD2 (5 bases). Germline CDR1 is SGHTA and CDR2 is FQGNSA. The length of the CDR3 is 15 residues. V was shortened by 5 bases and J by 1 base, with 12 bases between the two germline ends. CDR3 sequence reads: CASSHRTGAKNIQYC. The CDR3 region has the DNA TGTGCCAGCAGCCACCGGACGGGGGCCAAAAACATTCAGTACTGC.

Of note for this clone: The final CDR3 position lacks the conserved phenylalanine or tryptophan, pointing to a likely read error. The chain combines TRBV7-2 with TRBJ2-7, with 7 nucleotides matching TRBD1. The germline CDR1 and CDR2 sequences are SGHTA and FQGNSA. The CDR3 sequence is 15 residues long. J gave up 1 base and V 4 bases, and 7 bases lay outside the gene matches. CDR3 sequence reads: CASSYTGVRSYEQYL. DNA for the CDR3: TGTGCCAGCAGCTACACAGGGGTACGGTCCTACGAGCAGTACCTC.

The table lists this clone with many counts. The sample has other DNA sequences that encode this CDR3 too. The CDR3 sequence is CSAVTRETQYF. The CDR3, as DNA: TGCAGTGCTGTAACGCGGGAGACCCAGTACTTC. V usage is TRBV20-1 and J usage is TRBJ2-5, with D hard to call. The CDR3 is 11 amino acids. Germline V CDR1 and CDR2: DFQATT, SNEGSKA (reference sequence). Trimming cost V 5 bases and J 5 bases, with 9 bases left between them.

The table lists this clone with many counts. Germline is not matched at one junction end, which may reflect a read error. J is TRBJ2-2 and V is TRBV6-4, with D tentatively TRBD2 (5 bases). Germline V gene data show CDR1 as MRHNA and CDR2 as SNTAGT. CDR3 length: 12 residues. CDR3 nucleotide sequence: TGTGCCAGCAGTGACAACACCGGGGAGCTGTCTTTT. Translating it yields CASSDNTGELSF.

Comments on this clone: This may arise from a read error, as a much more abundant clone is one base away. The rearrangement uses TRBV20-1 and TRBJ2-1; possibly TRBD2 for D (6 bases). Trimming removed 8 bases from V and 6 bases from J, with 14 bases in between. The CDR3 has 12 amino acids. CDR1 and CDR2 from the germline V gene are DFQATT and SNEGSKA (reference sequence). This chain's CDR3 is CSSLVGGNEQFF. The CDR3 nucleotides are TGCAGTTCTCTGGTGGGAGGCAATGAGCAGTTCTTC.

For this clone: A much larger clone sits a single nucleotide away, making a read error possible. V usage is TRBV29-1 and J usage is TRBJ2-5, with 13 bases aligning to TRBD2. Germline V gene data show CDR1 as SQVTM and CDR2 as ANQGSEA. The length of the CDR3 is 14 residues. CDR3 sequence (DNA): TGCATCGTCGAGGGACTAGCGGGACGAGAGACCCAGTACTTC. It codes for CIVEGLAGRETQYF.

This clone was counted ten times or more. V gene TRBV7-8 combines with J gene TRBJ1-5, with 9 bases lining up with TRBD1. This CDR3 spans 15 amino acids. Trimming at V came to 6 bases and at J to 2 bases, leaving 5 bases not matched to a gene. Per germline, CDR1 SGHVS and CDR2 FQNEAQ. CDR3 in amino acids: CASRQGADGNQPQHF. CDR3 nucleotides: TGTGCCAGCAGACAGGGGGCGGATGGCAATCAGCCCCAGCATTTT.

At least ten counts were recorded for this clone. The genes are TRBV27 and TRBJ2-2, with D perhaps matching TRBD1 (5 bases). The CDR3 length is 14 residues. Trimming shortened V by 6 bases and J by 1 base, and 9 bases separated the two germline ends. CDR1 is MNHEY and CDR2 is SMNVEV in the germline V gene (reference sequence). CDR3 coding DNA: TGTGCCAGCAGCCAAACAGGGAACACCGGGGAGCTGTTTTTT. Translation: CASSQTGNTGELFF.

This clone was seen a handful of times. The CDR3 sequence is CASTPLLRGDTQYF. The CDR3 DNA follows: TGTGCCAGCACCCCTCTACTACGGGGAGATACGCAGTATTTT. The chain uses TRBV12-3 or TRBV12-4 and TRBJ2-3, with TRBD2 as a possible D gene (5 bases). With 7 bases removed from V and 5 bases from J, the gap between germline ends came to 16 bases. This CDR3 region has 14 residues.

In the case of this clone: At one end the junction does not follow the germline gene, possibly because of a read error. For the CDR3, the DNA is TGTTCCAGCAGCCAAGATCTTTTGGGTCGGGCATGGGCCAACGTCCTGACTTTC. Translation gives CSSSQDLLGRAWANVLTF. The chain couples TRBV4-2 to TRBJ2-6, with D uncertain. Germline V gene lookup returns CDR1 LGHNA and CDR2 YNFKEQ. The CDR3 consists of 18 residues.